This TCR beta chain was observed in a study of tumor-infiltrating lymphocytes in primary liver carcinoma. Findings and caveats of the study: Tumor tissue displayed a significantly greater top-250-clone fraction than blood (p = 0.039). Pairs comparing tumor with adjacent tissue or blood overlapped less than pairs drawn from tumor regions.

Points on this clonotype: What it binds is unknown.

CDR3 size: 14 residues. The germline gives CDR1 SGDLS, CDR2 YYNGEE. V was clipped by 0 bases and J by 4 bases, with 9 bases between them. Between roughly 20 and 33 mg of unsorted bulk tissue served as the source from which RNA and DNA were co-extracted. Priming with a constant-region primer yielded TCR beta cDNA from around 0.45 ug total RNA. It was through three nested multiplex PCR rounds of slightly modified ARM-PCR that TCR beta libraries arose. In the first two PCR rounds, TRBV1-TRBV30 forward primers were paired with a C-beta reverse primer, and each round lasted approximately 9 cycles. TCRdb reanalysed the multiplex PCR reads using MiXCR and keeps one entry per CDR3 protein. This sample has around 50,000 distinct CDR3 sequences; 70% to 75% occur once, and the top ten carry roughly 24%.

The sequenced material came from liver tumor tissue from sampling region 3. The subset denotes: tumor region T3, left-lateral pole. The origin of this receptor is a man aged 35-49 years with primary liver carcinoma and hepatitis B virus infection. The chain links TRBV9 to TRBJ2-3; D unresolved. The CDR3 region is CASSVETVSDTQYF. The CDR3, as DNA: TGTGCCAGCAGCGTAGAAACGGTCTCAGATACGCAGTATTTT. The full variable domain, with the rest looked up from reference TRBV9 and TRBJ2-3, is DSGVTQTPKHLITATGQRVTLRCSPRSGDLSVYWYQQSLDQGLQFLIQYYNGEERAKGNILERFSAQQFPDLHSELNLSSLELGDSALYFCASSVETVSDTQYFGPGTRLTVL.